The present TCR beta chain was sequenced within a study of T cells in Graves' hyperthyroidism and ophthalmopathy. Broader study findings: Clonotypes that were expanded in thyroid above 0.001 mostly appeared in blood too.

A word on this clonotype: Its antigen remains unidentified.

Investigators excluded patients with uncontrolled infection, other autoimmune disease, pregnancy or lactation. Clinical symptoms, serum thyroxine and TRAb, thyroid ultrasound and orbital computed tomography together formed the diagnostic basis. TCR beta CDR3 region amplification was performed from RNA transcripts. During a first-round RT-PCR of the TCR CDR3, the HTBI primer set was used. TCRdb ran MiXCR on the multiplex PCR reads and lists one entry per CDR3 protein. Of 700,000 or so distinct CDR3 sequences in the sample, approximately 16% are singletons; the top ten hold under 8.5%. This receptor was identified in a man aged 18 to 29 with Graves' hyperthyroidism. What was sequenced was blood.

CDR3 protein: CASRQGAGTEAFF. The CDR3 bases are TGTGCCAGCAGACAGGGGGCAGGCACTGAAGCTTTCTTT. The chain links TRBV12-3 or TRBV12-4 to TRBJ1-1; 9 bases line up with TRBD1. The V and J ends lost 6 bases and 4 bases, in that order; junction bases with no gene match: 3. The CDR3 extends over 13 amino acids.